A selection of T cell receptor beta chains follows, all from one sample in a study of cytomegalovirus exposure and HLA in healthy donors. Measured with immunoSEQ multiplex PCR; TCRdb has only the in-frame clones, and not every one. The top ten clones hold approximately 2.8% of a sample with 150,000 to 200,000 clones, roughly two thirds of them seen once. Material for sequencing was PBMCs. These receptor sequences come from a middle-aged woman in good health and CMV-seropositive. Each CDR3 is given with its conserved first and last residue. Fields, in order: J gene, clone size, V gene, D gene, CDR3 protein, CDR3 DNA. A D gene is named only where the DNA matches it firmly. Size is omitted from some rows. Given values are once, few, many or a class for expanded clones.

TRBJ2-1 | once | TRBV7-8 | - | CASSPRDSLGEDEQFF | TGTGCCAGCAGCCCAAGAGACTCCCTAGGGGAGGATGAGCAGTTCTTC
TRBJ1-1 | few | TRBV19 | TRBD1 | CASSVTGVGTEAFF | TGTGCCAGTAGTGTCACAGGGGTCGGCACTGAAGCTTTCTTT
TRBJ2-1 | - | TRBV27 | - | CASSPPGYSYNEQFF | TGTGCCAGCAGTCCCCCAGGGTATTCCTACAATGAGCAGTTCTTC
TRBJ2-4 | - | TRBV4-3 | - | CASSQGRGAKNIQYF | TGCGCCAGCAGCCAAGGACGGGGAGCCAAAAACATTCAGTACTTC
TRBJ1-2 | - | TRBV7-2 | - | CASSAIDLGVTF | TGTGCCAGCAGCGCCATAGATCTGGGAGTCACCTTC
TRBJ2-7 | - | TRBV19 | - | CASSIDSFGSAWDEQYF | TGTGCCAGTAGTATAGACTCTTTCGGGTCGGCCTGGGACGAGCAGTACTTC
TRBJ1-2 | - | TRBV27 | TRBD1 | CASRETGGGYTF | TGTGCCAGCAGAGAAACAGGGGGTGGCTACACCTTC
TRBJ2-4 | few | TRBV19 | - | CASSISGNGGSKNIQYF | TGTGCCAGTAGTATTTCAGGAAACGGGGGATCCAAAAACATTCAGTACTTC
TRBJ1-1 | - | TRBV25-1 | - | CASSEFKGGVPTEAFF | TGTGCCAGCAGTGAATTTAAGGGAGGGGTCCCAACTGAAGCTTTCTTT
TRBJ2-1 | - | TRBV6-5 | TRBD1 | CASSYRDRDEQFF | TGTGCCAGCAGTTACAGGGACAGGGATGAGCAGTTCTTC
TRBJ1-6 | - | TRBV7-3 | TRBD1 | CASSLNTGGNSPLHF | TGTGCCAGCAGCTTAAACACAGGGGGGAATTCACCCCTCCACTTT
TRBJ2-3 | - | TRBV7-9 | TRBD2 | CASSFMRGGTDTQYF | TGTGCCAGCAGCTTTATGCGGGGGGGAACAGATACGCAGTATTTT
TRBJ1-5 | - | TRBV27 | TRBD1 | CASRTGDQPQHF | TGTGCCAGCAGAACAGGGGACCAGCCCCAGCATTTT
TRBJ1-1 | - | TRBV7-2 | - | CASSLGTYTEAFF | TGTGCCAGCAGCTTAGGAACATACACTGAAGCTTTCTTT
TRBJ2-7 | - | TRBV29-1 | TRBD2 | CSVRTSSGYEQYF | TGCAGCGTGAGGACTAGCAGCGGCTACGAGCAGTACTTC
TRBJ2-5 | few | TRBV19 | - | CASSGQYQETQYF | TGTGCCAGTAGCGGACAGTATCAAGAGACCCAGTACTTC
TRBJ1-2 | - | TRBV4-1 | - | CASSRAFPMEGYTF | TGCGCCAGCAGCCGAGCTTTCCCCATGGAGGGCTACACCTTC
TRBJ1-1 | - | TRBV2 | - | CASSEKGRGQTEAFF | TGTGCCAGCAGTGAAAAGGGAAGGGGTCAGACTGAAGCTTTCTTT
TRBJ2-6 | once | TRBV29-1 | - | CSVGSGTGANVLTF | TGCAGCGTTGGATCGGGGACTGGGGCCAACGTCCTGACTTTC
TRBJ1-4 | - | TRBV2 | - | CASTGGPELFF | TGTGCCAGCACCGGGGGGCCCGAATTGTTTTTT
TRBJ2-7 | - | TRBV29-1 | TRBD1 | CSVGFGQGAREQYF | TGCAGCGTTGGATTCGGACAGGGGGCACGTGAGCAGTACTTC
TRBJ2-3 | - | TRBV9 | - | CASTAGFTDTQYF | TGTGCCAGCACGGCAGGGTTCACAGATACGCAGTATTTT
TRBJ1-4 | - | TRBV4-1 | - | CASSQEPRVDEKLFF | TGCGCCAGCAGCCAAGAACCCAGGGTCGATGAAAAACTGTTTTTT
TRBJ2-1 | - | TRBV5-4 | TRBD2 | CASSRSGANYNEQFF | TGTGCCAGCAGTCGGAGCGGGGCGAACTACAATGAGCAGTTCTTC
TRBJ1-4 | - | TRBV6-4 | - | CASSEQVNEKLFF | TGTGCCAGCAGTGAGCAGGTTAATGAAAAACTGTTTTTT
TRBJ2-1 | - | TRBV29-1 | TRBD2 | CSVEDRSGSDEQFF | TGCAGCGTTGAAGATCGGAGCGGGAGCGATGAGCAGTTCTTC
TRBJ2-5 | - | TRBV19 | - | CASSPLVAETQYF | TGTGCCAGTAGTCCGCTAGTTGCGGAGACCCAGTACTTC